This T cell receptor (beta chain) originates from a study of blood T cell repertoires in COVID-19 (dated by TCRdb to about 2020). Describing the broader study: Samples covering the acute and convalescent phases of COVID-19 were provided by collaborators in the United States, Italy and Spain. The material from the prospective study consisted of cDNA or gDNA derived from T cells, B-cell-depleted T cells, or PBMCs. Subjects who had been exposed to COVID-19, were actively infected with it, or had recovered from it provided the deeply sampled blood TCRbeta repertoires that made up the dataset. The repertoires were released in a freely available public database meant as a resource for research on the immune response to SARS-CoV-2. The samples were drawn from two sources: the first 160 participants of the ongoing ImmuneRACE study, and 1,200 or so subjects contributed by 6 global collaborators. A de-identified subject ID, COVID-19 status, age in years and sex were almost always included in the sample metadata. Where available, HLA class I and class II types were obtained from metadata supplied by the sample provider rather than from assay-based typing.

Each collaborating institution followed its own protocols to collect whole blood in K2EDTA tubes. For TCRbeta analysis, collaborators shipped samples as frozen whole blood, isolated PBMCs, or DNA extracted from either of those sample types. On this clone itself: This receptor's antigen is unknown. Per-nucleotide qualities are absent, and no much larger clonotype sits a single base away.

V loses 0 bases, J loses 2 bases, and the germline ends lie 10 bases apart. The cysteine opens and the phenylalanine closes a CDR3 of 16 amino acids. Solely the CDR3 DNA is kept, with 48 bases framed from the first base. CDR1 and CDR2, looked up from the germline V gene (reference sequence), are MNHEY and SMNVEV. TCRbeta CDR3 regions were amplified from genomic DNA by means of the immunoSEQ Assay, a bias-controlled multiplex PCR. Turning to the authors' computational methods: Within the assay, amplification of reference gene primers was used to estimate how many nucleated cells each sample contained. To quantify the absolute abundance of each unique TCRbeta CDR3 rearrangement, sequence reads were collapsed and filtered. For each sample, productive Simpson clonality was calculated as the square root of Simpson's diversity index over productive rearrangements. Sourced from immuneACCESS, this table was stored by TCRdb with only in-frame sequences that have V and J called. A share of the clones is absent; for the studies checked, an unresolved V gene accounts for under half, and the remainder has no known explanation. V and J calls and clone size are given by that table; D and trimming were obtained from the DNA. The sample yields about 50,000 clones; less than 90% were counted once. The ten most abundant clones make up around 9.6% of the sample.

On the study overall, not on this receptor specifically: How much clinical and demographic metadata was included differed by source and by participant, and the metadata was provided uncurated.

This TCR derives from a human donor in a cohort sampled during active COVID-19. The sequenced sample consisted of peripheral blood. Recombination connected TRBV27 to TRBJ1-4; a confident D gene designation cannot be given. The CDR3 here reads CASSLSPSRTNEKLFF. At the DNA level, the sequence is TGTGCCAGCAGTTTATCTCCCAGCAGGACTAATGAAAAACTGTTTTTT. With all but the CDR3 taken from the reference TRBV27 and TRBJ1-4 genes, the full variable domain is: EAQVTQNPRYLITVTGKKLTVTCSQNMNHEYMSWYRQDPGLGLRQIYYSMNVEVTDKGDVPEGYKVSRKEKRNFPLILESPSPNQTSLYFCASSLSPSRTNEKLFFGSGTQLSVL.